The clone carrying this TCR beta chain was detected many times. With iRepertoire HTBI primers and Arm-PCR of CDR3 regions, TCR beta libraries were built. Using its own MiXCR run on the multiplex PCR reads, TCRdb lists one record per CDR3 protein. The table has 360,000 or so distinct CDR3 sequences, around 11% seen once. Time point reported: newly diagnosed GD, antithyroid drugs for less than 3 months. RNA from PBMCs was the source of the TCR library. This sample was included in a study of regulatory T cells in long-lasting Graves disease. The length of the CDR3 is 13 residues. Looked up from germline, CDR1 is SEHNR and CDR2 is FQNEAQ (reference sequence). V gave up 5 bases and J gave up 6 bases, with 11 bases separating them. This sample also belongs to another study, concerning T cells in Graves' hyperthyroidism and ophthalmopathy.

This chain uses TRBV7-9 with TRBJ2-1, with D perhaps matching TRBD2 (5 bases). The sample consisted of peripheral blood mononuclear cells (PBMCs), taken at new diagnosis, from a patient treated with antithyroid drugs. The receptor was isolated from a woman between 18 and 29 years old with Graves disease. DNA of the CDR3: TGTGCCAGCAGCGGAACAACTAGCAATGAGCAGTTCTTC. It codes for CASSGTTSNEQFF.